Listed here are 4 T cell receptor beta chains from one sample, sequenced in a study of T cells in Graves' hyperthyroidism and ophthalmopathy (dated by TCRdb to between 2018 and 2020). Library prep was done by multiplex PCR. Data came from an Illumina HiSeq 2000. TCR beta CDR3 regions were amplified from RNA transcripts. For the first round of RT-PCR on the TCR CDR3, the HTBI primer set was used together with the Qiagen OneStep RT-PCR kit. TCRdb reprocessed the public reads (quality trimming at Q25 with fastp, clone calling with MiXCR) and kept in-frame beta chains. Rows matching on CDR3 protein sequence are summarized as one entry with the most common DNA and genes. For this sample the table gives 100,000 to 140,000 distinct CDR3 sequences, of which about a sixth were detected only once. The top ten clones comprise 35% to 50% of the sample. The sample was blood. These receptors all come from a woman between 50 and 59 years old with Graves' hyperthyroidism.

This clonotype was detected many times. The J gene is TRBJ2-3, the V gene TRBV7-8, with TRBD2 matching over 8 bases. The CDR3 spans 13 residues. CDR1 is SGHVS, CDR2 FQNEAQ, per germline. V lost 4 bases and J lost 10; bases outside the gene matches: 7. In DNA form, the CDR3 reads TGTGCCAGCAGCTCAATCCTAGCGGGCGCGCAGTATTTT. Translation: CASSSILAGAQYF.

This clonotype was found many times. This chain uses TRBV24-1 with TRBJ1-2; a weak D match, TRBD1 (6 bases). The CDR3 covers 13 residues. V was trimmed by 2 bases and J by 6 bases, leaving 9 bases between them. Germline-derived CDR1 and CDR2 are KGHDR and SFDVKD. Written as DNA, the CDR3 is TGTGCCACCAGTGATTGGGCAGGGGATGGCTACACCTTC. The encoded protein is CATSDWAGDGYTF.

This clonotype came up many times. J is TRBJ2-7 and V is TRBV19, with a possible D match to TRBD1 (5 bases). CDR1 LNHDA and CDR2 SQIVND come from the germline V gene (reference sequence). Trimming removed 5 bases from V and 3 bases from J, with 11 bases in between. CDR3 length: 13 residues. The CDR3 bases are TGTGCCAGTAGTCAAGACAGCCTCTACGAGCAGTACTTC. It is translated as CASSQDSLYEQYF.

The rearrangement uses TRBV18 and TRBJ2-5; no firm D call. The V and J ends lost 1 base and 5 bases respectively, with 5 bases between them. There are 12 residues in the CDR3. Germline CDR1 reads KGHSH; CDR2 reads LQKENI. Here the CDR3 reads CASSPLGETQYF. The CDR3 DNA is TGTGCCAGCTCACCACTAGGGGAGACCCAGTACTTC.